The rows below give T cell receptor beta chains drawn from one sample of a study of T cells in localized non-small cell lung cancer. Measured with immunoSEQ multiplex PCR; TCRdb has only the in-frame clones, and not every one. The sample has some 30,000 clones, 90% to 95% seen once; the top ten hold 0.73%. The source material was peripheral blood, sampled before any cancer treatment. The receptor set was obtained from a woman aged 35 to 75 with stage I lung adenocarcinoma. Both conserved end residues are part of each CDR3. Fields, in order: CDR3 protein, CDR3 DNA, V gene, D gene, clone size, J gene. A D gene is named only where the DNA matches it firmly. The listing skips clone size in some rows; elsewhere it reads once, few, many or a size class.

cdr3_aa: CASSYLVGNDPEEAFF; cdr3_nt: TGTGCCAGCAGCTACCTCGTTGGGAACGACCCTGAGGAAGCTTTCTTT; v_call: TRBV5-4; d_call: .; clone_size: .; j_call: TRBJ1-1
cdr3_aa: CASSQGRSGNTEAFF; cdr3_nt: TGTGCCAGCAGCCAGGGGAGAAGCGGAAACACTGAAGCTTTCTTT; v_call: TRBV7-9; d_call: .; clone_size: .; j_call: TRBJ1-1
cdr3_aa: CASSYRDPRSQYF; cdr3_nt: TGTGCCAGCTCGTACCGGGACCCGAGAAGCCAGTACTTC; v_call: TRBV18; d_call: .; clone_size: .; j_call: TRBJ2-5
cdr3_aa: CASRWTEVSTEAFF; cdr3_nt: TGTGCCAGCAGGTGGACAGAGGTTTCCACTGAAGCTTTCTTT; v_call: TRBV11-2; d_call: .; clone_size: .; j_call: TRBJ1-1
cdr3_aa: CASSQDRQENTEAFF; cdr3_nt: TGCGCCAGCAGCCAAGATCGTCAGGAGAACACTGAAGCTTTCTTT; v_call: TRBV4-3; d_call: .; clone_size: .; j_call: TRBJ1-1
cdr3_aa: CASSDASGGLYEQFF; cdr3_nt: TGCGCCAGCAGCGATGCTAGCGGGGGGCTGTATGAGCAGTTCTTC; v_call: TRBV5-1; d_call: TRBD2; clone_size: .; j_call: TRBJ2-1
cdr3_aa: CASSSDSSGEPQHF; cdr3_nt: TGTGCCAGCAGCTCCGACTCGTCAGGGGAGCCCCAGCATTTT; v_call: TRBV5-6; d_call: .; clone_size: .; j_call: TRBJ1-5
cdr3_aa: CASSEGQTVSYGYTF; cdr3_nt: TGCGCCAGCAGTGAAGGACAGACTGTCTCCTATGGCTACACCTTC; v_call: TRBV10-1; d_call: .; clone_size: .; j_call: TRBJ1-2
cdr3_aa: CASSYPRSRANYGYTF; cdr3_nt: TGTGCCAGCAGTTACCCGAGGTCCAGGGCAAACTATGGCTACACCTTC; v_call: TRBV6-6; d_call: .; clone_size: .; j_call: TRBJ1-2
cdr3_aa: CASSPFRDSSYEQYF; cdr3_nt: TGTGCCAGCTCGCCGTTCCGGGACAGCTCCTACGAGCAGTACTTC; v_call: TRBV18; d_call: TRBD1; clone_size: .; j_call: TRBJ2-7
cdr3_aa: CASSTNEQYF; cdr3_nt: TGTGCCAGCAGCACTAACGAGCAGTACTTC; v_call: TRBV7-6; d_call: .; clone_size: .; j_call: TRBJ2-7
cdr3_aa: CASSSRTSGGLYNEQFF; cdr3_nt: TGTGCCAGCAGCTCAAGGACTAGCGGGGGACTCTACAATGAGCAGTTCTTC; v_call: TRBV7-2; d_call: TRBD2; clone_size: .; j_call: TRBJ2-1
cdr3_aa: CASSPNTAYEQYF; cdr3_nt: TGTGCCAGCAGCCCTAACACGGCCTACGAGCAGTACTTC; v_call: TRBV7-8; d_call: .; clone_size: .; j_call: TRBJ2-7
cdr3_aa: CASSPQETQYF; cdr3_nt: TGTGCCAGCAGCCCCCAAGAGACCCAGTACTTC; v_call: TRBV7-9; d_call: .; clone_size: .; j_call: TRBJ2-5
cdr3_aa: CASSYHDRTGELFF; cdr3_nt: TGTGCCAGCAGTTACCACGACAGAACCGGGGAGCTGTTTTTT; v_call: TRBV6-5; d_call: .; clone_size: .; j_call: TRBJ2-2
cdr3_aa: CASSVHGGPQDTQYF; cdr3_nt: TGTGCCAGCAGTGTGCACGGGGGCCCTCAGGATACGCAGTATTTT; v_call: TRBV6-4; d_call: .; clone_size: once; j_call: TRBJ2-3
cdr3_aa: CASSERPAGLAGVAYEQYF; cdr3_nt: TGTGCCAGCAGCGAACGTCCGGCGGGACTAGCGGGAGTCGCCTACGAGCAGTACTTC; v_call: TRBV7-8; d_call: TRBD2; clone_size: once; j_call: TRBJ2-7
cdr3_aa: CASSRRLLAGPGQETQYF; cdr3_nt: TGTGCCAGCAGCCGCCGCCTGTTGGCGGGGCCGGGGCAAGAGACCCAGTACTTC; v_call: TRBV5-5; d_call: .; clone_size: .; j_call: TRBJ2-5
cdr3_aa: CASAGQGANQPQHF; cdr3_nt: TGTGCCAGCGCCGGACAGGGGGCAAATCAGCCCCAGCATTTT; v_call: TRBV7-2; d_call: TRBD1; clone_size: .; j_call: TRBJ1-5
cdr3_aa: CAISDATEAFF; cdr3_nt: TGTGCCATCAGTGACGCCACTGAAGCTTTCTTT; v_call: TRBV10-3; d_call: .; clone_size: .; j_call: TRBJ1-1
cdr3_aa: CASSLQGLTEAFF; cdr3_nt: TGTGCCAGCAGCTTACAGGGTCTGACTGAAGCTTTCTTT; v_call: TRBV7-3; d_call: .; clone_size: .; j_call: TRBJ1-1
cdr3_aa: CASSLAISGNTIYF; cdr3_nt: TGTGCCAGCAGCTTGGCCATTTCTGGAAACACCATATATTTT; v_call: TRBV7-2; d_call: .; clone_size: .; j_call: TRBJ1-3
cdr3_aa: CASSPLAGGSTGELFF; cdr3_nt: TGTGCCAGCTCACCACTCGCGGGGGGATCCACCGGGGAGCTGTTTTTT; v_call: TRBV18; d_call: TRBD2; clone_size: .; j_call: TRBJ2-2
cdr3_aa: CASSFGNQPQHF; cdr3_nt: TGTGCCAGCAGTTTTGGTAATCAGCCCCAGCATTTT; v_call: TRBV28; d_call: .; clone_size: .; j_call: TRBJ1-5
cdr3_aa: CASSPASYEQYF; cdr3_nt: TGTGCCAGCAGTCCGGCCTCCTACGAGCAGTACTTC; v_call: TRBV6-6; d_call: .; clone_size: .; j_call: TRBJ2-7
cdr3_aa: CASSPTMGTETQYF; cdr3_nt: TGTGCCAGCAGCCCAACAATGGGGACAGAGACCCAGTACTTC; v_call: TRBV11-3; d_call: .; clone_size: .; j_call: TRBJ2-5
cdr3_aa: CSVRPSLYEQYF; cdr3_nt: TGCAGCGTCCGACCTAGCTTGTACGAGCAGTACTTC; v_call: TRBV29-1; d_call: .; clone_size: .; j_call: TRBJ2-7
cdr3_aa: CASSPGTAQETQYF; cdr3_nt: TGTGCCAGTAGCCCCGGGACAGCTCAAGAGACCCAGTACTTC; v_call: TRBV19; d_call: TRBD1; clone_size: .; j_call: TRBJ2-5
cdr3_aa: CASSPGQGEEQYF; cdr3_nt: TGTGCCAGCTCACCGGGACAGGGGGAAGAGCAGTACTTC; v_call: TRBV18; d_call: TRBD1; clone_size: .; j_call: TRBJ2-7
cdr3_aa: CASSIPGTINEQFF; cdr3_nt: TGTGCCAGTAGTATCCCCGGGACAATCAATGAGCAGTTCTTC; v_call: TRBV19; d_call: .; clone_size: .; j_call: TRBJ2-1
cdr3_aa: CATSRDRGEETQYF; cdr3_nt: TGTGCCACCAGCAGAGACAGGGGTGAAGAGACCCAGTACTTC; v_call: TRBV15; d_call: .; clone_size: .; j_call: TRBJ2-5
cdr3_aa: CASSPSLDTQYF; cdr3_nt: TGTGCCAGTAGTCCCTCGTTAGATACGCAGTATTTT; v_call: TRBV19; d_call: .; clone_size: .; j_call: TRBJ2-3
cdr3_aa: CASSLGTNYEQYF; cdr3_nt: TGTGCCAGCAGCCTGGGAACTAACTACGAGCAGTACTTC; v_call: TRBV11-2; d_call: .; clone_size: .; j_call: TRBJ2-7
cdr3_aa: CASSRLGGRDNYGYTF; cdr3_nt: TGTGCCAGCAGCCGCTTGGGGGGACGAGATAACTATGGCTACACCTTC; v_call: TRBV7-9; d_call: .; clone_size: .; j_call: TRBJ1-2
cdr3_aa: CASSEGQGSPYEQYF; cdr3_nt: TGTGCCAGCAGTGAAGGGCAGGGAAGCCCCTACGAGCAGTACTTC; v_call: TRBV6-1; d_call: .; clone_size: .; j_call: TRBJ2-7
cdr3_aa: CASAAISNQPQHF; cdr3_nt: TGTGCCAGCGCCGCCATAAGCAATCAGCCCCAGCATTTT; v_call: TRBV27; d_call: .; clone_size: .; j_call: TRBJ1-5
cdr3_aa: CASSGPGTANTGELFF; cdr3_nt: TGTGCCAGCAGCGGACCCGGGACAGCGAACACCGGGGAGCTGTTTTTT; v_call: TRBV9; d_call: TRBD1; clone_size: .; j_call: TRBJ2-2
cdr3_aa: CASSAIYRRSSYEQYF; cdr3_nt: TGTGCCAGCAGTGCGATTTATAGAAGGAGCTCCTACGAGCAGTACTTC; v_call: TRBV28; d_call: .; clone_size: once; j_call: TRBJ2-7